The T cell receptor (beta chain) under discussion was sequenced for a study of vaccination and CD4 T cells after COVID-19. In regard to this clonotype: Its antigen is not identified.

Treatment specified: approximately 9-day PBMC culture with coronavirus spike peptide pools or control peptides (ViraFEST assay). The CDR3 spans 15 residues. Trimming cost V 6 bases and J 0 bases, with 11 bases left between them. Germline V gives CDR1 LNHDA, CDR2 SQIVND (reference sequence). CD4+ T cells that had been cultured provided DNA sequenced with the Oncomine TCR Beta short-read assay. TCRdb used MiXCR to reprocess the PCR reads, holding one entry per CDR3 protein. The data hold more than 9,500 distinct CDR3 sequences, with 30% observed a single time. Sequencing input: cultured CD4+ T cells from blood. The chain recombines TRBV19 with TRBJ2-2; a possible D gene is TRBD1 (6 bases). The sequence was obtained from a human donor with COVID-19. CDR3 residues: CASRRQAANTGELFF. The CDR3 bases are TGTGCCAGTAGACGACAGGCCGCGAACACCGGGGAGCTGTTTTTT.